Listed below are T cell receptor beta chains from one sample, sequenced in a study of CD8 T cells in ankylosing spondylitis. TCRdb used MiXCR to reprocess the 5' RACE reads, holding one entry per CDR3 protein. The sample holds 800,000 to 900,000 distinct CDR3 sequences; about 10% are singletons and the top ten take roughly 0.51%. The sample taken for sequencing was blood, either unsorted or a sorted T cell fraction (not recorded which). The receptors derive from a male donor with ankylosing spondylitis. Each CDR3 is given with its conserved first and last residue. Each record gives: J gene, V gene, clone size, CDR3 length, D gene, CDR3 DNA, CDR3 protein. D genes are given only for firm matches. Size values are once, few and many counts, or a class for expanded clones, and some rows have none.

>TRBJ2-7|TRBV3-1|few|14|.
TGTGCCAGCAGCCAGAACGGCGGACCCTACGAGCAGTACTTC
CASSQNGGPYEQYF
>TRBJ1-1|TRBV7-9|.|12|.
TGTGCCAGCAGCCCCCTCGGTTCTGTAGCTTTCTTT
CASSPLGSVAFF
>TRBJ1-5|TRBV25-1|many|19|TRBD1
TGTGCCAGCAGTGAATATACTGGTGGGGGACAGGGGACTAATCAGCCCCAGCATTTT
CASSEYTGGGQGTNQPQHF
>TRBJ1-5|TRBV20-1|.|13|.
TGCAGTGCTAGAGTAAATTACAATCAGCCCCAGCATTTT
CSARVNYNQPQHF
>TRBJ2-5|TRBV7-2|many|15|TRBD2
TGTGCCAGCAGCTCCATTAGCGGGAGTCAATGGACCCAGTACTTC
CASSSISGSQWTQYF
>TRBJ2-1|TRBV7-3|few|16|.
TGTGCCAGCAGCTTAAATGGTGACTTACTTTACAATGAGCAGTTCTTC
CASSLNGDLLYNEQFF
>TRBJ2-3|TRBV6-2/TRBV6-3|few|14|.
TGTGCCAGCAGTAGGCAGGGCCCTGCGGATACGCAGTATTTT
CASSRQGPADTQYF
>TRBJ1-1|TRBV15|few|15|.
TGTGCCACCAGCGGATTCAAATTAGAGGGCACTGAAGCTTTCTTT
CATSGFKLEGTEAFF
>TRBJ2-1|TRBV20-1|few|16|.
TGCAGTGCTAGATCCATTCGCGAGAGCTCCTACAATGAGCAGTTCTTC
CSARSIRESSYNEQFF
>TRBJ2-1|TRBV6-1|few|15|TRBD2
TGTGCCAGCAGCAGTCTAGCGGGAGTAGGCAATGAGCAGTTCTTC
CASSSLAGVGNEQFF
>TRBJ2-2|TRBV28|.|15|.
TGTGCCAGCAGTTTATGGGACCGGTCCGCCGGGGAGCTGTTTTTT
CASSLWDRSAGELFF
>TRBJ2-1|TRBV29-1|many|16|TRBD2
TGCAGCGCCAAAGCCCCGGGACTAGCGGGAGTTGGTGAGCAGTTCTTC
CSAKAPGLAGVGEQFF
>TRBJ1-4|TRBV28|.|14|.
TGTGCCAGCGGAATTTTACAAGGGGGAAAAAAACTGTTTTTT
CASGILQGGKKLFF
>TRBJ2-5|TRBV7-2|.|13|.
TGTGCCAGCACCTCGTCCCGGGTTGAGACCCAGTACTTC
CASTSSRVETQYF
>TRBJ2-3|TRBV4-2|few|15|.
TGTGCCAGCAGCCAAGATAATAGGGGCACAGATACGCAGTATTTT
CASSQDNRGTDTQYF
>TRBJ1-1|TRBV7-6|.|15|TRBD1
TGTGCCAGCAGCGAAAGGACAGGGAGGTTAGGTGAAGCTTTCTTT
CASSERTGRLGEAFF
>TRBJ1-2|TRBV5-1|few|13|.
TGCGCCAGCAGCCTGGTGGGTGTGGAGGGCTACACCTTC
CASSLVGVEGYTF
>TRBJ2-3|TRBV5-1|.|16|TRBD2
TGCGCCAGCAGCCCCGGGGCTAGCGGGAGGCCAGATACGCAGTATTTT
CASSPGASGRPDTQYF
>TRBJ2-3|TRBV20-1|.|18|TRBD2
TGCAGTGCTAGATCAATAAGACTAGCGGGGGGCCGGGGAGATACGCAGTATTTT
CSARSIRLAGGRGDTQYF
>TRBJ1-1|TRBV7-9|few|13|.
TGTGCCAGCAGCTTTGGAGGGGAGACTGAAGCTTTCTTT
CASSFGGETEAFF
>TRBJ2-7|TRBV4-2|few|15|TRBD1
TGTGCCAGCAGCCAGAGACAGGGGGCCGTCTACGAGCAGTACTTC
CASSQRQGAVYEQYF
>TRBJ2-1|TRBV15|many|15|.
TGTGCCACCAGCTTTAGCGCGAGCTCCTACAATGAGCAGTTCTTC
CATSFSASSYNEQFF
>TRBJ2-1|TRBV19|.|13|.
TGTGCCAGCACTAGGAGCGGCTACAATGAGCAGTTCTTC
CASTRSGYNEQFF
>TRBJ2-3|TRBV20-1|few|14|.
TGCAGTGCTAGCAATGGGCTAGCCGCAGATACGCAGTATTTT
CSASNGLAADTQYF
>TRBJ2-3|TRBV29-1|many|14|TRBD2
TGCAGCGGGTTAGCGGGAGTCGGTACAGATACGCAGTATTTT
CSGLAGVGTDTQYF
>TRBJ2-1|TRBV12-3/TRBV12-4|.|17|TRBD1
TGTGCCAGCAGTTTAGCGTTTGGGGGACAGTCCTACAATGAGCAGTTCTTC
CASSLAFGGQSYNEQFF
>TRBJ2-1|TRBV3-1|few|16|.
TGTGCCAGCAGCCAAGATTGGGGGACTGGACACAATGAGCAGTTCTTC
CASSQDWGTGHNEQFF
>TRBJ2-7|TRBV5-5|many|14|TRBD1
TGTGCCAGCAGCTTGGGACAGGGGAACTACGAGCAGTACTTC
CASSLGQGNYEQYF
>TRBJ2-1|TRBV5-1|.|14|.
TGCGCCAGCAGCTTGTTCCAGAAATACAATGAGCAGTTCTTC
CASSLFQKYNEQFF
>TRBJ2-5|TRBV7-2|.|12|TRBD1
TGTGCCAGCAGCTCGACAGGGTTGACCCAGTACTTC
CASSSTGLTQYF
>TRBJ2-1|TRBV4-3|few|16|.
TGCGCCAGCAGCCAAGGCGTAAGTGGGCGATCCAGTCAGCAGTTCTTC
CASSQGVSGRSSQQFF
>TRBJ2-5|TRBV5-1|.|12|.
TGCGCCAGCGGCTACTCTCAAGAGACCCAGTACTTC
CASGYSQETQYF
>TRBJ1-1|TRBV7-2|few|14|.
TGTGCCAGCACCTTGGGGTTCCGGGGCACTGAAGCTTTCTTT
CASTLGFRGTEAFF
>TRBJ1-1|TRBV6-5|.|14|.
TGTGCCAGCAGTTACGGGGGAGAGGAAACTGAAGCTTTCTTT
CASSYGGEETEAFF
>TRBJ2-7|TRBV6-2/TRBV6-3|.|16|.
TGTGCCAGCAGGCCGTTAAGGGGCCGATTTACCTACGAGCAGTACTTC
CASRPLRGRFTYEQYF
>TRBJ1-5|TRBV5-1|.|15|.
TGCGCCAGCAGCTTGGCAGGGTCCTACAATCAGCCCCAGCATTTT
CASSLAGSYNQPQHF
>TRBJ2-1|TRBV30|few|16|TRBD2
TGTGCCTGGACCGAACGGGGGACTAGCGCACATCCCCCGCAGTTCTTC
CAWTERGTSAHPPQFF
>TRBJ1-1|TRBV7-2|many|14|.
TGTGCCAGCAGCCCCGGGGCCGCGAACACTGAAGCTTTCTTT
CASSPGAANTEAFF
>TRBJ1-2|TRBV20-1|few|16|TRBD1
TGCAGTGCTAGGAACCCCGGGCAGGGGGCTAACTATGGCTACACCTTC
CSARNPGQGANYGYTF
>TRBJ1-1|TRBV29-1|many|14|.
TGCAGCGTTGAAGGGACAGTGAGGGACACTGAAGCTTTCTTT
CSVEGTVRDTEAFF
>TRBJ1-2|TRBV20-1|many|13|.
TGCAGTGCTCAAACAGGAAGGGACTATGGCTACACCTTC
CSAQTGRDYGYTF
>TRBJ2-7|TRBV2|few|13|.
TGTGCCAGCACCACGGGCTACTCCTACGAGCAGTACTTC
CASTTGYSYEQYF
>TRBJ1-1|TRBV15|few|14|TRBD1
TGTGCCACCAGCGTAAGACAGGGGTCCACTGAAGCTTTCTTT
CATSVRQGSTEAFF
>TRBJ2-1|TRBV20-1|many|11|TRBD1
TGCAGCCCGTCGTCAGGGGGTGAGCAGTTCTTC
CSPSSGGEQFF
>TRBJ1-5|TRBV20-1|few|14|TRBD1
TGCAGCTCTAGGACAGGGGGCGGCAATCAGCCCCAGCATTTT
CSSRTGGGNQPQHF
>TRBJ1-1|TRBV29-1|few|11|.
TGCAGCCCCAAAGGGAACACTGAAGCTTTCTTT
CSPKGNTEAFF
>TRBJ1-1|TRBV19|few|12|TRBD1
TGTGCCAGTAGTATACAACAGGGGACAGCTTTCTTT
CASSIQQGTAFF
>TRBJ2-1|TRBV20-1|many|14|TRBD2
TGCAGTGCCCTCCGGACTAGTAACATCAATGAGCAGTTCTTC
CSALRTSNINEQFF
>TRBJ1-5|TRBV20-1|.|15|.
TGCAGTGCTTCCGACAGGCGGGCGGAATATCAGCCCCAGCATTTT
CSASDRRAEYQPQHF
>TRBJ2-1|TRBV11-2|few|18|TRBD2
TGTGCCAGCAGCTGGGGGGGTTCTAGCGTTAGCTCCTACAATGAGCAGTTCTTC
CASSWGGSSVSSYNEQFF
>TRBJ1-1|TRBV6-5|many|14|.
TGTGCCAGCAGTTACCATAATGTAGGGGGAACGGCTTTCTTT
CASSYHNVGGTAFF
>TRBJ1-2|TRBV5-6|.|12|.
TGTGCCAGCAGTACTGGGTACTATGGCTACACCTTC
CASSTGYYGYTF
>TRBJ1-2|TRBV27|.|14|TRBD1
TGTGCCAGCTCCCGGACAGGGGGCGCGAGTGGCTACACCTTC
CASSRTGGASGYTF